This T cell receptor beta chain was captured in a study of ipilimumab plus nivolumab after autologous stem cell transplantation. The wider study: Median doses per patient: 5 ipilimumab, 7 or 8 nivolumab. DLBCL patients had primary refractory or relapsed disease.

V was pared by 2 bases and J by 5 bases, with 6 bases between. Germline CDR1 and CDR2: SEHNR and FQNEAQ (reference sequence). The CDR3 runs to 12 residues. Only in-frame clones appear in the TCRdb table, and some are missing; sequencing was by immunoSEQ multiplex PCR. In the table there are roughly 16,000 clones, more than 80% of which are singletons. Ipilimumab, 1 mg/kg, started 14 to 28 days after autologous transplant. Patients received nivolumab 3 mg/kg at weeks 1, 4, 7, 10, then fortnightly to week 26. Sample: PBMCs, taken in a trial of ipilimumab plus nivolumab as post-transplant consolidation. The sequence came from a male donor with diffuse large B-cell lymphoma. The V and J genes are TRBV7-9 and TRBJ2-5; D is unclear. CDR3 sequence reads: CASSLFGETQYF. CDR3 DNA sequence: TGTGCCAGCAGCTTATTTGGGGAGACCCAGTACTTC.